Below, one TCR beta chain is given with its context. Its antigen remains unidentified. A universal primer site was added by template switching, and unique molecular identifiers were carried by the cDNA. One entry per CDR3 protein results from TCRdb running MiXCR on the 5' RACE reads. The sample comprises 1.5 million to 2 million distinct CDR3 sequences, 25% to 35% of which are singletons, and under 0.35% rests with the top ten. The CDR3 spans 14 residues. Trimming pared 0 bases from V and 6 bases from J, leaving 7 bases between. Per germline, CDR1 SGDLS and CDR2 YYNGEE. This sample is part of a study of identical twins. Only healthy Caucasians were included as donors. Study-wide findings and caveats: Diverse VJ usage suggested most zero-insertion clonotypes were not invariant T cells. Low generation probability was overrepresented in out-of-frame alpha sequences shared by twins.

The chain carries TRBV9 and TRBJ1-6, with D tentatively TRBD1 (6 bases). This receptor was identified in a newborn girl in good health. Source material: cord blood. CDR3 loop: CASSVARGNSPLHF. CDR3 bases: TGTGCCAGCAGCGTAGCCAGGGGTAATTCACCCCTCCACTTT.